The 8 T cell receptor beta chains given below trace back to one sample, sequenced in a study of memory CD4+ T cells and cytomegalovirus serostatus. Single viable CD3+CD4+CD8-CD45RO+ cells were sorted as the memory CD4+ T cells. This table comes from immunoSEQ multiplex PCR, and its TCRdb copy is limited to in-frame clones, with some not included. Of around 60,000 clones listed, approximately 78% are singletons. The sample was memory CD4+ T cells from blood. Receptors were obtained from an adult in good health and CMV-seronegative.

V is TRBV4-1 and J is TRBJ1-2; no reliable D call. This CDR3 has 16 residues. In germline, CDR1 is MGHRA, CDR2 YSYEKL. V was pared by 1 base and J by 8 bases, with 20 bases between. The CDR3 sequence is CASSQAPIAHGIGYTF. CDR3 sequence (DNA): TGCGCCAGCAGCCAAGCCCCAATCGCGCACGGAATCGGCTACACCTTC.

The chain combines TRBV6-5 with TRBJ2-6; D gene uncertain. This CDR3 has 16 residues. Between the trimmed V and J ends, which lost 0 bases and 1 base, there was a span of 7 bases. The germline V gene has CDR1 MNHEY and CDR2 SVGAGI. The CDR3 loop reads CASSYSLGSGANVLTF. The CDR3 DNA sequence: TGTGCCAGCAGTTACTCTTTGGGGTCTGGGGCCAACGTCCTGACTTTC.

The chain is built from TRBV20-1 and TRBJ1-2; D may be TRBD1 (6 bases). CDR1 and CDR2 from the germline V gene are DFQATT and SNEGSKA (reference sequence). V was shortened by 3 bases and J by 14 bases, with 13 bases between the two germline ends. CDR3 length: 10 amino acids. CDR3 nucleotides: TGCAGTGCTAGTAGGGGGGTTGAGACCTTC. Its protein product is CSASRGVETF.

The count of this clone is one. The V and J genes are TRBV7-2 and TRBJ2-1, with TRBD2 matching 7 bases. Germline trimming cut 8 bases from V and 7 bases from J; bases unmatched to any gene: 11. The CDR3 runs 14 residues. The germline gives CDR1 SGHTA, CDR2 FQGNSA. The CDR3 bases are TGTGCCAGCTACGGGGACTACGTAGCTAATGAGCAGTTCTTC. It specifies CASYGDYVANEQFF.

For the CDR3, the DNA is TGCGCCAGCAAGGGTCTGGGGAGCGATACGCAGTATTTT. This sequence encodes CASKGLGSDTQYF. The chain has TRBV10-1 and TRBJ2-3; TRBD2 is a possible D gene (5 bases). The CDR3 runs 13 residues. The V gene's germline CDR1 is WNHNN and CDR2 SYGVQD (reference sequence). Trimming shortened V by 7 bases and J by 6 bases, and 14 bases separated the two germline ends.

CDR3: CASTLGLLAPNTGELFF. The CDR3 DNA is TGTGCCAGCACCCTAGGTCTACTAGCTCCTAACACCGGGGAGCTGTTTTTT. This sequence joins TRBV7-8 and TRBJ2-2, with D possibly being TRBD2 (6 bases). Germline-derived CDR1 and CDR2 are SGHVS and FQNEAQ. Trimming left V 7 bases short and J 2 bases short, with 20 bases between. This CDR3 has 17 residues.

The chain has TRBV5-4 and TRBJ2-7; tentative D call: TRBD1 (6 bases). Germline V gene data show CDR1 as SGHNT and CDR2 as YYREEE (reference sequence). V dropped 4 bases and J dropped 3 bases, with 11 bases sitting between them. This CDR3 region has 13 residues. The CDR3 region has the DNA TGTGCCAGCAGCCACAGGGCCGGCTACGAGCAGTACTTC. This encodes CASSHRAGYEQYF.

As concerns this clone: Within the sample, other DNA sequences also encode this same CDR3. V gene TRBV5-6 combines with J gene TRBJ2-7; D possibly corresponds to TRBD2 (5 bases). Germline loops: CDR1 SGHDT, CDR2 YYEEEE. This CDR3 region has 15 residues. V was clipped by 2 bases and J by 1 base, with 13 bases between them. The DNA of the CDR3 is TGTGCCAGCAGCTTTCGGACCGGACTTTCCTACGAGCAGTACTTC. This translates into CASSFRTGLSYEQYF.